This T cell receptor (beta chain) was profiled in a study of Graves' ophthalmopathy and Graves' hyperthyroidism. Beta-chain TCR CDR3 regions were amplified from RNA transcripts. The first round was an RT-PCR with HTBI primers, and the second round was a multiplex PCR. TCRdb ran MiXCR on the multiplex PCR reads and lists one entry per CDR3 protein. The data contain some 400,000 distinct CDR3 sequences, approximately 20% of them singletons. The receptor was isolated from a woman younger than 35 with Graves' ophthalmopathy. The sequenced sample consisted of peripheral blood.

The CDR3 region is CASSWGQAREQYF. In DNA, the CDR3 is TGTGCCAGCAGCTGGGGACAGGCAAGGGAGCAGTACTTC. The chain couples TRBV12-3 or TRBV12-4 to TRBJ2-7, with TRBD1 matching over 8 bases. J was trimmed by 7 bases and V by 6 bases; bases with no gene match: 8. The CDR3 sequence is 13 residues long.